These T cell receptor beta chains were read from a single sample in a study of cytomegalovirus exposure and HLA in healthy donors. The protocol was immunoSEQ multiplex PCR, while the TCRdb copy is restricted to in-frame clones and leaves out a portion. The profile covers a few hundred thousand clones, with 75% to 90% appearing a single time and about 0.29% taken by the ten largest. Sequencing used PBMCs. The origin of the receptors is a girl aged 2 to 10 in good health and CMV-seronegative. Each CDR3 is given with its conserved first and last residue. The order of the fields is V gene, J gene, clone size, D gene, CDR3 DNA, CDR3 protein. D genes are given only for firm matches. Clone size is shown for a subset of rows, as once, few, many or a class of expanded clone.

V: TRBV7-6; J: TRBJ2-7; size: -; D: TRBD1; DNA: TGTGCCAGCAGCTCGCCTCGGACAGGGGGCGACGAGCAGTACTTC; CDR3: CASSSPRTGGDEQYF
V: TRBV4-1; J: TRBJ2-2; size: -; D: -; DNA: TGCGCCAGCAGCCAAGAGGGTGGGGGGATCGGCGGGGAGCTGTTTTTT; CDR3: CASSQEGGGIGGELFF
V: TRBV5-4; J: TRBJ2-5; size: -; D: TRBD2; DNA: TGTGCCAGCAGCTCCCCTAGCGGACAACAAGAGACCCAGTACTTC; CDR3: CASSSPSGQQETQYF
V: TRBV10-3; J: TRBJ1-4; size: few; D: -; DNA: TGTGCCATCGGCCAGGGCCCCAGGGGAAGGGACGAAAAACTGTTTTTT; CDR3: CAIGQGPRGRDEKLFF
V: TRBV5-6; J: TRBJ2-3; size: -; D: TRBD1; DNA: TGTGCCAGCGGGACAGGCACAGATACGCAGTATTTT; CDR3: CASGTGTDTQYF
V: TRBV11-2; J: TRBJ2-7; size: -; D: TRBD2; DNA: TGTGCCAGCAGACAAACTAGCGGGAGTCTGAGAGAGCAGTACTTC; CDR3: CASRQTSGSLREQYF
V: TRBV28; J: TRBJ2-1; size: -; D: -; DNA: TGTGCCAGCACCCGAACCGGGGAGCAGTTCTTC; CDR3: CASTRTGEQFF
V: TRBV28; J: TRBJ1-4; size: -; D: -; DNA: TGTGCCAGCAGAAAAGCGGGGGATGAAAAACTGTTTTTT; CDR3: CASRKAGDEKLFF
V: TRBV2; J: TRBJ1-2; size: -; D: TRBD1; DNA: TGTGCCGGCCTGACAGGGGCGTACTATGGCTACACCTTC; CDR3: CAGLTGAYYGYTF
V: TRBV28; J: TRBJ2-7; size: -; D: TRBD2; DNA: TGTGCCAGCCAGAACCTTGGAGCGGGGGGTCGAGGGGCCTACGAGCAGTACTTC; CDR3: CASQNLGAGGRGAYEQYF
V: TRBV10-3; J: TRBJ1-3; size: -; D: -; DNA: TGTGCCATCAGTGAGTCGGGCCAATCGACAACTGGAAACACCATATATTTT; CDR3: CAISESGQSTTGNTIYF
V: TRBV27; J: TRBJ2-7; size: -; D: -; DNA: TGTGCCAGCAGTCGCTACAGGACCTACGAGCAGTACTTC; CDR3: CASSRYRTYEQYF
V: TRBV14; J: TRBJ2-7; size: -; D: TRBD1; DNA: TGTGCCAGCAGCGGACAGGTGAACTACGAGCAGTACTTC; CDR3: CASSGQVNYEQYF
V: TRBV30; J: TRBJ1-4; size: once; D: -; DNA: TGTGCCTGGAGTCCCCTAGGTGAAAAACTGTTTTTT; CDR3: CAWSPLGEKLFF
V: TRBV30; J: TRBJ1-2; size: few; D: TRBD1; DNA: TGTGCCTGGAGCCTACAGGGGGATAACTATGGCTACACCTTC; CDR3: CAWSLQGDNYGYTF